Each of the 31 T cell receptor beta chains below was sequenced from the same sample in a study of T cells in Graves' hyperthyroidism and ophthalmopathy. TCR beta CDR3 region amplification was performed from RNA transcripts. In the first-round RT-PCR of the TCR CDR3, the HTBI primer set was used. From the multiplex PCR reads, TCRdb called clonotypes with MiXCR, one entry per CDR3 protein. The profile shows under 400,000 distinct CDR3 sequences, 20% to 30% of them singletons. The sample was blood. These receptors were collected from a man aged 50-59 years with Graves' hyperthyroidism.

This clonotype has just a few counts. CDR3 in DNA: TGTGCCAGCTACTCTGCCCCATTAGGCGAGAGGTTCTTC. Translation: CASYSAPLGERFF. The chain is built from TRBV6-1 and TRBJ2-1, with unresolved D. The CDR3 consists of 13 residues. Germline loops: CDR1 MNHNS, CDR2 SASEGT. V was clipped by 8 bases and J by 15 bases, with 23 bases between them.

The J gene is TRBJ2-7, the V gene TRBV7-2; D uncertain. The germline gives CDR1 SGHTA, CDR2 FQGNSA. V shed 5 bases and J shed 2 bases, with 10 bases lying between them. This CDR3 has 13 residues. The CDR3 sequence: CASSTETAYEQYF. The DNA for the CDR3 is TGTGCCAGCAGCACGGAGACGGCCTACGAGCAGTACTTC.

For this clonotype: This clone may be a read error of a much larger clone one base away. The J gene is TRBJ2-7, the V gene TRBV7-2; the D gene is possibly TRBD2 (5 bases). The CDR3 is 14 amino acids. Per the germline V gene, CDR1 is SGHTA and CDR2 is FQGNSA. The CDR3 here is CASSLSREAYDQYF. The DNA of the CDR3 is TGTGCCAGCAGCTTAAGCCGGGAAGCCTACGATCAGTACTTC.

The chain is built from TRBV5-5 and TRBJ1-1, with 7 bases fitting TRBD1. Per the germline V gene, CDR1 is SGHKS and CDR2 is YYEKEE (reference sequence). J gave up 2 bases and V 0 bases, and 7 bases lay outside the gene matches. The CDR3 runs 16 residues. CDR3 DNA: TGTGCCAGCAGCTTGGAACCCGGGACAGTCAACACTGAAGCTTTCTTT. This codes for CASSLEPGTVNTEAFF.

This clonotype was picked up many times. The chain carries TRBV6-2 or TRBV6-3 and TRBJ2-7; 7 bases fit TRBD2. V was clipped by 6 bases and J by 3 bases; unmatched bases: 8. This CDR3 spans 14 amino acids. CDR1 is MNHEY and CDR2 is SVGEGT in the germline V gene. The CDR3 here is CASRPAGTIYEQYF. The DNA for the CDR3 is TGTGCCAGCAGACCAGCGGGAACAATCTACGAGCAGTACTTC.

The V gene is TRBV4-1, the J gene TRBJ1-1; a weak D match, TRBD1 (6 bases). Germline loops: CDR1 MGHRA, CDR2 YSYEKL. The V end was cut by 4 bases, the J end by 11 bases, with 14 bases between. The CDR3 sequence is 12 residues long. The CDR3 sequence: CASSPLGGAAFF. The CDR3 coding sequence is TGCGCCAGCAGCCCCTTGGGGGGGGCGGCTTTCTTT.

V is TRBV4-1 and J is TRBJ1-5; 8 positions agree with TRBD1. In germline, CDR1 is MGHRA, CDR2 YSYEKL. V lost 4 bases to trimming and J lost 7 bases; unmatched junction nucleotides: 6. The CDR3 runs to 14 residues. The CDR3 DNA follows: TGCGCCAGCAGCCCGGACAGGGTACGGCAGCCCCAGCATTTT. Protein product: CASSPDRVRQPQHF.

In its sample, this clonotype was seen a few times. The genes are TRBV27 and TRBJ1-5; tentative D call: TRBD1 (6 bases). The CDR3 consists of 13 residues. Germline lookup yields CDR1 MNHEY and CDR2 SMNVEV (reference sequence). V was trimmed by 6 bases and J by 7 bases, leaving 13 bases between them. The CDR3 sequence: CASSRQGSQPQHF. In nucleotides, the CDR3 is TGTGCCAGCAGCCGTCAGGGGAGCCAGCCCCAGCATTTT.

J is TRBJ2-1 and V is TRBV2; 7 nucleotides align to TRBD2. In germline, CDR1 is SNHLY, CDR2 FYNNEI. Trimming removed 6 bases from V and 4 bases from J; junction bases left unmatched: 9. This CDR3 region has 15 residues. In DNA, the CDR3 is TGTGCCAGCAGCGCAGAGCGGGAAAGGTACAATGAGCAGTTCTTC. This sequence encodes CASSAERERYNEQFF.

Many counts were recorded for this clonotype. The rearrangement links TRBV7-8 to TRBJ2-7; unclear D gene. The germline V and J ends were trimmed by 0 bases and 9 bases, with 6 bases remaining between them. The CDR3 contains 11 residues. From germline, CDR1 is SGHVS and CDR2 FQNEAQ. DNA of the CDR3: TGTGCCAGCAGCTTAGCGGCAGGGCAGTACTTC. It specifies CASSLAAGQYF. Complete variable domain (other parts from reference TRBV7-8 and TRBJ2-7): GAGVSQSPRYKVAKRGQDVALRCDPISGHVSLFWYQQALGQGPEFLTYFQNEAQLDKSGLPSDRFFAERPEGSVSTLKIQRTQQEDSAVYLCASSLAAGQYFGPGTRLTVT.

This clonotype was detected ten times or more. The chain joins TRBV11-2 to TRBJ2-1; tentative D call: TRBD2 (5 bases). V was cut by 10 bases and J by 5 bases, with 18 bases left in between. This CDR3 comprises 14 residues. CDR1 and CDR2 from the germline V gene are SGHAT and FQNNGV. CDR3 bases: TGTGCCACGATCCAACGGGGTGGGAACAATGAGCAGTTCTTC. This gives the protein CATIQRGGNNEQFF.

This clonotype was seen a handful of times. The V and J genes are TRBV20-1 and TRBJ2-5; 9 bases fit TRBD1. V shed 2 bases and J 2 bases; nucleotides not matched to a gene: 3. CDR1 and CDR2 (germline): DFQATT, SNEGSKA (reference sequence). CDR3 size: 14 residues. This CDR3 reads CSARWDREQETQYF. The CDR3 bases are TGCAGTGCTAGATGGGACAGGGAACAAGAGACCCAGTACTTC.

The sample holds a few counts of this clonotype. The J gene is TRBJ1-1, the V gene TRBV19; D may be TRBD1 (5 bases). Trimming took 4 bases from V and 4 from J, leaving 10 bases between them. The V gene's germline CDR1 is LNHDA and CDR2 SQIVND (reference sequence). This CDR3 has 13 amino acids. In DNA, the CDR3 is TGTGCCAGTAGTACGGGGGGATCCACTGAAGCTTTCTTT. Amino acids: CASSTGGSTEAFF.

The rearrangement links TRBV9 to TRBJ2-7; D is uncertain. Germline CDR1 and CDR2: SGDLS and YYNGEE. The germline V and J ends were trimmed by 0 bases and 5 bases, with 6 bases remaining between them. The CDR3 runs to 12 residues. CDR3 nucleotides: TGTGCCAGCAGCGTAGGTAGGGACGAGCAGTACTTC. Translated, it gives CASSVGRDEQYF. The full variable domain, its missing parts supplied by reference TRBV9 and TRBJ2-7, is DSGVTQTPKHLITATGQRVTLRCSPRSGDLSVYWYQQSLDQGLQFLIQYYNGEERAKGNILERFSAQQFPDLHSELNLSSLELGDSALYFCASSVGRDEQYFGPGTRLTVT.

This clonotype was picked up a small number of times. The chain links TRBV7-9 to TRBJ2-3; the match to TRBD1 covers 7 bases. This CDR3 contains 17 residues. Unmatched junction bases numbered 13, after V lost 5 bases and J lost 2 bases. Germline V gene lookup returns CDR1 SEHNR and CDR2 FQNEAQ (reference sequence). The CDR3 reads CASSRNRGLSPTDTQYF. The DNA for the CDR3 is TGTGCCAGCAGCCGAAACAGGGGTCTTTCTCCCACAGATACGCAGTATTTT. The entire variable domain, with the rest obtained from reference TRBV7-9 and TRBJ2-3, is as follows: DTGVSQNPRHKITKRGQNVTFRCDPISEHNRLYWYRQTLGQGPEFLTYFQNEAQLEKSRLLSDRFSAERPKGSFSTLEIQRTEQGDSAMYLCASSRNRGLSPTDTQYFGPGTRLTVL.

This clonotype appeared a few times. The CDR3 loop reads CASSRSLDEQYF. CDR3 coding DNA: TGCGCCAGCAGCAGGTCACTCGACGAGCAGTACTTC. V gene TRBV5-1 combines with J gene TRBJ2-7; D is ambiguous. The CDR3 is 12 amino acids. V dropped 4 bases and J dropped 5 bases, with 10 bases sitting between them. Germline loops: CDR1 SGHRS, CDR2 YFSETQ. Variable domain in full (rest from reference TRBV5-1 and TRBJ2-7): KAGVTQTPRYLIKTRGQQVTLSCSPISGHRSVSWYQQTPGQGLQFLFEYFSETQRNKGNFPGRFSGRQFSNSRSEMNVSTLELGDSALYLCASSRSLDEQYFGPGTRLTVT.

V usage is TRBV24-1 and J usage is TRBJ2-1; the D is unclear. This CDR3 spans 11 amino acids. Germline CDR1 KGHDR, CDR2 SFDVKD. Trimming removed 4 bases from V and 4 bases from J, with 1 base in between. The CDR3 region is CATSEYNEQFF. The CDR3 DNA reads TGTGCCACCAGTGAGTACAATGAGCAGTTCTTC.

V gene TRBV29-1 combines with J gene TRBJ2-1; a possible D gene is TRBD1 (5 bases). Trimming left V 7 bases short and J 8 bases short, with 12 bases between. The CDR3 extends over 11 amino acids. CDR1 SQVTM and CDR2 ANQGSEA come from the germline V gene. The CDR3 loop reads CSGNRGHEQFF. The CDR3, as DNA: TGCAGCGGTAATAGGGGCCATGAGCAGTTCTTC.

This clonotype came up many times. This sequence joins TRBV7-9 and TRBJ2-7; 9 nucleotides line up with TRBD2. Germline values: CDR1 SEHNR, CDR2 FQNEAQ (reference sequence). CDR3 length equals 18 residues. The V gene end was trimmed by 1 base and the J gene end by 3 bases; junction bases not matched to a gene: 13. CDR3 protein: CASSLDLRAGLAIYEQYF. CDR3 coding DNA: TGTGCCAGCAGCTTAGACCTCCGCGCGGGACTAGCAATCTACGAGCAGTACTTC.

In its sample, this clonotype was seen a few times. V is TRBV6-1 and J is TRBJ2-7; 7 nucleotides line up with TRBD1. CDR1 is MNHNS and CDR2 is SASEGT in the germline V gene. The junction had 10 bases not matched to a gene; V was cut back by 6 bases and J by 2 bases. The CDR3 contains 15 residues. CDR3 DNA sequence: TGTGCCAGCAGGGAACAGGGGCCCCCAACCTACGAGCAGTACTTC. Its translation is CASREQGPPTYEQYF.

This clonotype was detected ten times or more. V is TRBV7-2 and J is TRBJ2-1, with 9 bases matching TRBD2. Germline V CDR1 and CDR2: SGHTA, FQGNSA. The CDR3 contains 16 residues. J gave up 6 bases and V 6 bases, and 12 bases lay outside the gene matches. The CDR3 loop is CASRLLAGLAGNEQFF. The DNA of the CDR3 is TGTGCCAGCAGACTTCTAGCGGGACTAGCAGGCAATGAGCAGTTCTTC.

V gene TRBV29-1 combines with J gene TRBJ2-2, with a weak D call TRBD1 (5 bases). The germline V gene encodes CDR1 SQVTM and CDR2 ANQGSEA. This CDR3 is built from 14 residues. With 5 bases removed from V and 4 bases from J, the gap between germline ends came to 14 bases. The CDR3, as DNA: TGCAGCGTTAGAGTGAGGACACTCACCGGGGAGCTGTTTTTT. Translation gives CSVRVRTLTGELFF.

The J gene is TRBJ2-5, the V gene TRBV4-1; 9 positions match TRBD1. This CDR3 contains 14 residues. The trim removed 4 bases at V and 2 bases at J, leaving 2 bases unmatched. Germline values: CDR1 MGHRA, CDR2 YSYEKL. The CDR3 nucleotides are TGCGCCAGCAGCCGAGGACAGGGGCAAGAGACCCAGTACTTC. This encodes CASSRGQGQETQYF.

This clonotype was recorded many times. CDR3 region: CASSLVQEPYEQYF. DNA for the CDR3: TGCGCCAGCAGCTTGGTTCAGGAACCCTACGAGCAGTACTTC. The V call is TRBV5-1, the J call TRBJ2-7; no clear D. CDR3 size: 14 residues. From germline, CDR1 is SGHRS and CDR2 YFSETQ. V lost 0 bases, J lost 2 bases, and 9 bases lay in between.

This clonotype has just a few counts. This sequence joins TRBV5-1 and TRBJ2-2, with TRBD2 as a possible D gene (5 bases). Germline lookup yields CDR1 SGHRS and CDR2 YFSETQ. The CDR3 length is 19 residues. V was trimmed by 2 bases and J by 0 bases, leaving 20 bases between them. The CDR3 sequence: CASSFYPIISGTNTGELFF. The CDR3 nucleotides read TGCGCCAGCAGCTTTTACCCCATAATAAGCGGAACGAACACCGGGGAGCTGTTTTTT.

This clonotype occurred a few times. The chain links TRBV27 to TRBJ2-5; TRBD1 matches 7 bases. The CDR3 runs 15 residues. CDR1 is MNHEY, CDR2 SMNVEV, per germline (reference sequence). After removal of 0 bases from V and 5 bases from J, the junction contained 6 bases not matched to a gene. For the CDR3, the DNA is TGTGCCAGCAGTTTATCAAGGAACAGGGGTGAGACCCAGTACTTC. It codes for CASSLSRNRGETQYF.

This clonotype was counted between two and nine times. The chain couples TRBV2 to TRBJ2-4; weak D call: TRBD2 (6 bases). The CDR3 extends over 14 amino acids. Germline-derived CDR1 and CDR2 are SNHLY and FYNNEI. Trimming stripped 6 bases from V and 1 base from J, with 10 bases between. Written as DNA, the CDR3 is TGTGCCAGCAGCGGGAGACGGGCCAAAAACATTCAGTACTTC. Translating it yields CASSGRRAKNIQYF. Using reference TRBV2 and TRBJ2-4 for the parts outside the CDR3, the full variable domain is EPEVTQTPSHQVTQMGQEVILRCVPISNHLYFYWYRQILGQKVEFLVSFYNNEISEKSEIFDDQFSVERPDGSNFTLKIRSTKLEDSAMYFCASSGRRAKNIQYFGAGTRLSVL.

This chain connects TRBV20-1 to TRBJ1-5; tentatively, D is TRBD1 (6 bases). CDR1 is DFQATT, CDR2 SNEGSKA, per germline (reference sequence). V dropped 0 bases and J dropped 3 bases, with 12 bases sitting between them. CDR3 length equals 15 residues. The CDR3, as DNA: TGCAGTGCTAGAGATGGGCAGGGGTACAATCAGCCCCAGCATTTT. Protein: CSARDGQGYNQPQHF.

The V call is TRBV27, the J call TRBJ1-1, with TRBD1 matching 10 bases. The V and J ends lost 6 bases and 1 base, in that order; junction bases with no gene match: 5. This CDR3 is built from 15 residues. Per germline, CDR1 MNHEY and CDR2 SMNVEV (reference sequence). The CDR3 protein is CASRRTGGGNTEAFF. In DNA, the CDR3 is TGTGCCAGCAGAAGGACAGGGGGTGGGAACACTGAAGCTTTCTTT.

J is TRBJ1-5 and V is TRBV4-2; 8 bases are a match to TRBD1. From germline, CDR1 is LGHNA and CDR2 YNFKEQ. Germline trimming cut 0 bases from V and 4 bases from J; bases unmatched to any gene: 5. The CDR3 loop spans 16 amino acids. CDR3 region: CASSQDLNRGNQPQHF. The DNA for the CDR3 is TGTGCCAGCAGCCAAGATCTTAACAGGGGGAATCAGCCCCAGCATTTT.

In this sample, this clonotype turned up a few times. This chain uses TRBV5-1 with TRBJ1-2, with TRBD1 identical over 7 bases. Germline lookup yields CDR1 SGHRS and CDR2 YFSETQ. After removal of 2 bases from V and 4 bases from J, the junction contained 5 bases not matched to a gene. This CDR3 has 14 residues. The CDR3 sequence is CASSLTGDLYGYTF. DNA for the CDR3: TGCGCCAGCAGCTTAACAGGGGACCTCTATGGCTACACCTTC.